The clone carrying this TCR beta chain has more than one count but fewer than ten. Its specificity is unknown. V was cut by 4 bases and J by 5 bases, with 13 bases left in between. The germline CDR1 and CDR2 sequences are KGHDR and SFDVKD. CDR3 length: 14 residues. This sample was included in a study of CD8+CD57+ T cells in acquired aplastic anemia. As for the study in general: Sorted CD4+ plus CD8+ cells gave DNA averaging around 3 ug. Whole-study findings and limits: Sharing between patients and controls was observed for twenty-nine CD8+ CDR3 sequences.

Patients chosen for sequencing had CD8+CD57+ cells that had expanded, as shown by flow cytometry. Among the patients, none had received any therapy at the time of blood sampling. It was genomic DNA that served as the template for profiling TCR beta VDJ and CDR3. Via MiXCR, TCRdb re-called the reads, giving one row per CDR3 protein. The repertoire has 100,000 to 150,000 distinct CDR3 sequences, 45% to 60% of them found once; the top ten carry roughly 29%. The TCR comes from a human donor with aplastic anemia. The sequenced sample consisted of sorted CD4+, CD8+, or CD8+CD57+ T cells (not recorded which) from PBMCs. The V call is TRBV24-1, the J call TRBJ2-5; D ambiguous. The CDR3 coding sequence is TGTGCCACCAGTGACGGACCGCTGGGGGAGACCCAGTACTTC. Translating gives CATSDGPLGETQYF.